Following are 23 T cell receptor beta chains from one sample sequenced in a study of vaccination effects on CD4 cells after COVID-19. Their recognized antigens are unknown. Viral peptide pool expansion of antigen-specific CD4+ T cells preceded sequencing in the ViraFEST assay. An approximately 10-day culture period preceded the isolation of CD4+ T cells. Vaccinated recipients, who were negative for nucleocapsid antibodies, had no history of SARS-CoV-2 infection. The repertoire was sequenced with immunoSEQ multiplex PCR; TCRdb's copy has only in-frame clones and lacks some. The profile shows some 69,000 clones, approximately 75% of them singletons. Material: CD4+ T cells from PBMCs cultured with HCoV-NL63 spike peptides, obtained before COVID-19 vaccination. Every receptor here comes from a human donor who received a COVID-19 vaccine.

This clone turned up a few times. The chain uses TRBV7-3 and TRBJ1-5; 7 nucleotides line up with TRBD1. Per the germline V gene, CDR1 is SGHTA and CDR2 is FQGTGA. Trimming took 8 bases from V and 1 from J; bases not matched to a gene: 5. The CDR3 extends over 14 amino acids. The CDR3: CASEGTVSNQPQHF. CDR3 DNA: TGTGCCAGCGAGGGGACAGTGAGCAATCAGCCCCAGCATTTT.

The J gene is TRBJ2-5, the V gene TRBV29-1, with 9 bases matching TRBD2. The CDR3 loop spans 12 amino acids. Germline-derived CDR1 and CDR2 are SQVTM and ANQGSEA. The ends lost 6 bases at V and 3 bases at J; junction bases unmatched: 2. The CDR3 reads CSVASGEETQYF. The CDR3, as DNA: TGCAGCGTGGCTAGCGGGGAAGAGACCCAGTACTTC. Full variable domain (remainder filled in from reference TRBV29-1 and TRBJ2-5): SAVISQKPSRDICQRGTSLTIQCQVDSQVTMMFWYRQQPGQSLTLIATANQGSEATYESGFVIDKFPISRPNLTFSTLTVSNMSPEDSSIYLCSVASGEETQYFGPGTRLLVL.

This chain uses TRBV18 with TRBJ2-5; TRBD1 aligns across 8 bases. This CDR3 comprises 14 residues. The germline CDR1 and CDR2 sequences are KGHSH and LQKENI. The J segment lost 5 bases and the V segment lost 6 bases, leaving 8 bases of the junction unmatched. CDR3 sequence reads: CASSPDQGAETQYF. The CDR3 DNA sequence: TGTGCCAGCTCCCCGGACCAGGGGGCGGAGACCCAGTACTTC.

In its sample, this clone was seen a few times. The rearrangement joins TRBV19 to TRBJ1-2, with D perhaps TRBD1 (6 bases). This CDR3 has 15 residues. Trimming pared 4 bases from V and 0 bases from J, leaving 12 bases between. The germline CDR1 and CDR2 sequences are LNHDA and SQIVND (reference sequence). CDR3 amino acids: CASSRQVTANYGYTF. CDR3 sequence (DNA): TGTGCCAGTAGTAGACAGGTTACAGCTAACTATGGCTACACCTTC.

The chain has TRBV2 and TRBJ2-5, with 7 bases aligning to TRBD2. The J segment lost 5 bases and the V segment lost 2 bases, leaving 8 bases of the junction unmatched. The CDR3 contains 15 residues. Germline V gives CDR1 SNHLY, CDR2 FYNNEI. The CDR3 region has the DNA TGTGCCAGCAGTGAAAACGGCGGGGGTAAGGAGACCCAGTACTTC. This translates into CASSENGGGKETQYF. Full variable domain (rest looked up from reference TRBV2 and TRBJ2-5): EPEVTQTPSHQVTQMGQEVILRCVPISNHLYFYWYRQILGQKVEFLVSFYNNEISEKSEIFDDQFSVERPDGSNFTLKIRSTKLEDSAMYFCASSENGGGKETQYFGPGTRLLVL.

J is TRBJ2-5 and V is TRBV5-5, with TRBD1 matching 11 bases. V shed 3 bases and J 2 bases; nucleotides not matched to a gene: 6. Germline V gene lookup returns CDR1 SGHKS and CDR2 YYEKEE (reference sequence). CDR3 length: 16 residues. The CDR3 region is CASSSGDRGLQETQYF. Written as DNA, the CDR3 is TGTGCCAGCAGCTCCGGGGACAGGGGGTTACAAGAGACCCAGTACTTC.

The CDR3 here is CARSLARGEEKLFF. The CDR3 nucleotides are TGTGCCAGAAGCTTGGCCCGGGGGGAGGAAAAACTGTTTTTT. The chain employs TRBV5-3 and TRBJ1-4; a weak D match, TRBD1 (5 bases). TRBV5-3 is an ORF for which the function is uncertain. This CDR3 has 14 residues. Trimming stripped 0 bases from V and 8 bases from J, with 11 bases between.

The rearrangement uses TRBV24-1 and TRBJ2-3; the D gene could be TRBD1 or TRBD2 (6 bases each). The germline CDR1 and CDR2 sequences are KGHDR and SFDVKD. This CDR3 comprises 14 residues. The V end was cut by 2 bases, the J end by 4 bases, with 9 bases between. In DNA form, the CDR3 reads TGTGCCACCAGTGATTCGAGGGGGGCAGATACGCAGTATTTT. This translates into CATSDSRGADTQYF.

The chain combines TRBV27 with TRBJ1-3; TRBD1 matches at 12 bases. The junction had 7 bases not matched to a gene; V was cut back by 2 bases and J by 2 bases. Germline V lookup: CDR1 MNHEY, CDR2 SMNVEV (reference sequence). The CDR3 contains 18 residues. CDR3 sequence (DNA): TGTGCCAGCAGTTTAAGGGGGTGGGACAGGGGGCCTGGAAACACCATATATTTT. It encodes CASSLRGWDRGPGNTIYF.

J is TRBJ2-7 and V is TRBV2; TRBD1 matches 7 bases. Germline CDR1 SNHLY, CDR2 FYNNEI. Trimming took 4 bases from V and 3 from J; bases not matched to a gene: 6. CDR3 size: 14 residues. CDR3 nucleotide sequence: TGTGCCAGCAGTGCAACAGGGGCTGTCTACGAGCAGTACGTC. As protein: CASSATGAVYEQYV.

The CDR3 nucleotides are TGTGCCAGCAGCCCCGGCGGACTAGCAAGGACCGGGGAGCTGTTTTTT. It encodes CASSPGGLARTGELFF. The J gene is TRBJ2-2, the V gene TRBV7-7, with 8 positions matching TRBD2. The CDR3 totals 16 residues. Germline V gene sequence: CDR1 SSHAT, CDR2 FNYEAQ (reference sequence). J lost 5 bases, V lost 5 bases, and 10 bases had no gene match.

V is TRBV5-4 and J is TRBJ2-2; D ambiguous. With 3 bases removed from V and 5 bases from J, the gap between germline ends came to 8 bases. Germline values: CDR1 SGHNT, CDR2 YYREEE (reference sequence). The CDR3 is 13 residues long. In DNA form, the CDR3 reads TGTGCCAGCAGCTCCACTGCAACCGGGGAGCTGTTTTTT. It is translated as CASSSTATGELFF.

This chain connects TRBV10-3 to TRBJ1-5; unclear D gene. This CDR3 has 17 residues. V was trimmed by 0 bases and J by 0 bases, leaving 12 bases between them. Germline CDR1 reads ENHRY; CDR2 reads SYGVKD. The chain's CDR3 is CAISESTRGISNQPQHF. Written as DNA, the CDR3 is TGTGCCATCAGTGAGTCGACTCGAGGGATTAGCAATCAGCCCCAGCATTTT.

The chain joins TRBV7-8 to TRBJ2-5, with D possibly TRBD2 on 7 matching bases. The CDR3 loop spans 16 amino acids. V was trimmed by 2 bases and J by 0 bases, leaving 13 bases between them. CDR1 is SGHVS, CDR2 FQNEAQ, per germline. CDR3: CASSLITGGYQETQYF. The CDR3 DNA follows: TGTGCCAGCAGCTTAATCACGGGGGGCTACCAAGAGACCCAGTACTTC.

CDR3: CSASPGTPYEQYV. Here the CDR3 DNA reads TGCAGTGCTAGTCCCGGGACCCCCTACGAGCAGTACGTC. V gene TRBV20-1 combines with J gene TRBJ2-7; D may correspond to TRBD1 or TRBD2 (5 bases each). There are 13 residues in the CDR3. Trimming cost V 3 bases and J 2 bases, with 11 bases left between them. The V gene's germline CDR1 is DFQATT and CDR2 SNEGSKA (reference sequence).

This sequence joins TRBV24-1 and TRBJ2-7; D gene unclear. The CDR3 loop spans 12 amino acids. With 5 bases removed from V and 3 bases from J, the gap between germline ends came to 7 bases. Germline CDR1 reads KGHDR; CDR2 reads SFDVKD. This chain's CDR3 is CATSVQLYEQYV. The CDR3 nucleotides read TGTGCCACCAGTGTACAGCTCTACGAGCAGTACGTC.

The chain employs TRBV6-5 and TRBJ1-4; D gene unclear. This CDR3 comprises 16 residues. Germline V lookup: CDR1 MNHEY, CDR2 SVGAGI. The V and J ends lost 4 bases and 3 bases respectively, with 15 bases between them. CDR3 in amino acids: CASSLSLFTPNEKLFF. CDR3 coding DNA: TGTGCCAGCAGTTTAAGCCTCTTTACCCCTAATGAAAAACTGTTTTTT.

The rearrangement links TRBV28 to TRBJ2-3, with D perhaps matching TRBD1 (8 bases). This CDR3 region has 15 residues. V gave up 7 bases and J gave up 4 bases, with 18 bases separating them. Germline V gene lookup returns CDR1 MDHEN and CDR2 SYDVKM. In DNA, the CDR3 is TGTGCCAGCACCGAAGACAGGGGAGGGCCAGATACGCAGTATTTT. This codes for CASTEDRGGPDTQYF.

The gene calls are TRBV5-1 and TRBJ1-2; 8 nucleotides align to TRBD1. The V segment lost 5 bases and the J segment 3 bases; nucleotides outside the gene matches: 6. Germline values: CDR1 SGHRS, CDR2 YFSETQ. The CDR3 totals 14 residues. CDR3 in DNA: TGCGCCAGCAGGACAGGGGAGGAGGACTATGGCTACACCTTC. Amino acids: CASRTGEEDYGYTF.

This clone was seen a handful of times. The chain employs TRBV7-9 and TRBJ1-4; D gene uncertain. The CDR3 runs to 15 residues. V was pared by 5 bases and J by 8 bases, with 18 bases between. CDR1 and CDR2 (germline): SEHNR, FQNEAQ (reference sequence). The CDR3 is CASSPPGGMAEKLFF. CDR3 DNA sequence: TGTGCCAGCAGCCCCCCGGGAGGGATGGCAGAAAAACTGTTTTTT.

This clone was observed once. The chain has TRBV12-5 and TRBJ2-3; D ambiguous. The germline V gene encodes CDR1 LGHNT and CDR2 FRNRAP. This CDR3 contains 14 residues. Between the trimmed V and J ends, which lost 3 bases and 0 bases, there was a span of 7 bases. The CDR3 loop is CASGFSVSTDTQYF. The CDR3 bases are TGTGCTAGTGGTTTTTCCGTAAGCACAGATACGCAGTATTTT.

This clone was seen just once. Here the CDR3 reads CASSLRQGQETQYF. The CDR3 DNA reads TGTGCCAGCAGTTTACGGCAGGGCCAAGAGACCCAGTACTTC. The chain links TRBV28 to TRBJ2-5; D perhaps matches TRBD1 (5 bases). The V gene lost 2 bases and the J gene lost 1 base, with 8 bases spanning the gap. The CDR3 length is 14 residues. The germline V gene has CDR1 MDHEN and CDR2 SYDVKM.

The chain combines TRBV9 with TRBJ2-2, with TRBD1 matching over 9 bases. From germline, CDR1 is SGDLS and CDR2 YYNGEE. The CDR3 extends over 17 amino acids. Trimming took 3 bases from V and 1 from J; bases not matched to a gene: 7. The CDR3 loop reads CASSGNRGRQNTGELFF. CDR3 coding DNA: TGTGCCAGCAGCGGAAACAGGGGGCGCCAGAACACCGGGGAGCTGTTTTTT.